This T cell receptor beta chain was sequenced for a study of blood T cells in healthy people across ages. The donors, all healthy, were Caucasians living in Russia, aged about 6 to 95. Then a second PCR, running roughly 7 to 11 cycles, was carried out with a sample-barcoded 5' primer and a J-beta primer mix. TCRdb ran MiXCR on the 5' RACE reads and lists one entry per CDR3 protein. This sample carries around 1.5 million distinct CDR3 sequences, almost 60% of them seen once, and the ten largest clones take over 6.5%. Sequenced: blood. This receptor was identified in a man between 18 and 29 years old in good health.

CDR3 DNA sequence: TGTGCCAGCAGCTTAGGAGGGGGACAGTCGAACACTGAAGCTTTCTTT. Amino acid sequence: CASSLGGGQSNTEAFF. This sequence joins TRBV11-2 and TRBJ1-1, with 7 bases lining up with TRBD1. Unmatched junction bases numbered 6, after V lost 1 base and J lost 1 base. CDR3 length: 16 amino acids. The V gene's germline CDR1 is SGHAT and CDR2 FQNNGV.